This TCR beta chain was sequenced during a study of PD-1 blockade in classical Hodgkin lymphoma. Points from the study as a whole: Patients newly diagnosed and complete responders had comparable baseline diversity. Newly diagnosed patients reportedly trailed healthy donors in baseline TCR diversity. Significantly greater TCR diversity emerged by C4D1 in CD4+ cells but not CD8+ cells.

This clone turned up a few times. Its antigen is still unknown. There was relapse after autologous stem cell transplantation in every patient, and there was variation in brentuximab vedotin exposure. Trimming took off 4 bases at V and 7 bases at J, with 11 bases between the two ends. CDR3 length equals 13 residues. Germline V CDR1 and CDR2: SNHLY, FYNNEI. Clones were read by immunoSEQ multiplex PCR, and TCRdb kept only the in-frame ones, dropping some. The sample holds around 45,000 clones, around 76% seen once. This specimen consisted of peripheral blood mononuclear cells (PBMCs), obtained before the second cycle of nivolumab. This chain uses TRBV2 with TRBJ2-1; perhaps D is TRBD1 or TRBD2 (5 bases each). This TCR was recovered from a human donor with classical Hodgkin lymphoma. CDR3 residues: CASSVWGGNEQFF. The CDR3 nucleotides read TGTGCCAGCAGTGTCTGGGGCGGGAATGAGCAGTTCTTC.